These T cell receptor beta chains were read from a single sample in a study of regulatory T cells in long-lasting Graves disease. MiXCR, applied by TCRdb to the multiplex PCR reads, yields one record per CDR3 protein. The table has some 450,000 distinct CDR3 sequences, 23% seen once. The starting material was peripheral blood mononuclear cells (PBMCs), obtained when the disease was refractory, from a patient treated with antithyroid drugs. Receptor source: a female donor with Graves disease. The CDR3 runs from the conserved cysteine through the conserved F or W. Fields, in order: V gene, D gene, J gene, CDR3 protein. D genes are given only for firm matches.

v_call: TRBV29-1; d_call: .; j_call: TRBJ1-1; cdr3_aa: CSVGRGGTEAFF
v_call: TRBV5-1; d_call: TRBD1; j_call: TRBJ1-6; cdr3_aa: CASSLSQGVNSPLHF
v_call: TRBV5-1; d_call: .; j_call: TRBJ2-7; cdr3_aa: CASSFGGSASYSYEQYF
v_call: TRBV2; d_call: .; j_call: TRBJ1-2; cdr3_aa: CASRASGVFSHGYTF
v_call: TRBV15; d_call: .; j_call: TRBJ2-5; cdr3_aa: CATRRGQQETQYF
v_call: TRBV13; d_call: .; j_call: TRBJ2-7; cdr3_aa: CASSLGGRTAYEQYF
v_call: TRBV6-5; d_call: .; j_call: TRBJ1-5; cdr3_aa: CASSYSMSGYGQPQHF
v_call: TRBV12-3/TRBV12-4; d_call: TRBD1; j_call: TRBJ1-3; cdr3_aa: CASSLTGGRNTIYF
v_call: TRBV11-2; d_call: .; j_call: TRBJ2-7; cdr3_aa: CASSLGGLGVPYEQYF
v_call: TRBV7-2; d_call: .; j_call: TRBJ1-5; cdr3_aa: CASSQKPRGLSNQPQHF
v_call: TRBV28; d_call: TRBD1; j_call: TRBJ1-6; cdr3_aa: CASSLLRQGSSPLHF
v_call: TRBV9; d_call: .; j_call: TRBJ2-5; cdr3_aa: CASSDGRSEETQYF
v_call: TRBV7-2; d_call: .; j_call: TRBJ2-3; cdr3_aa: CASSTRRTDTQYF
v_call: TRBV5-1; d_call: .; j_call: TRBJ2-5; cdr3_aa: CASSPADHKYGETQYF
v_call: TRBV20-1; d_call: TRBD2; j_call: TRBJ2-5; cdr3_aa: CSARERGGLGTQYF
v_call: TRBV12-3/TRBV12-4; d_call: .; j_call: TRBJ1-4; cdr3_aa: CATASQGVNEKLFF
v_call: TRBV11-2; d_call: .; j_call: TRBJ2-3; cdr3_aa: CASSLASSDTQYF
v_call: TRBV20-1; d_call: TRBD1; j_call: TRBJ1-2; cdr3_aa: CSAGVGTGAIYGYTF
v_call: TRBV7-2; d_call: TRBD2; j_call: TRBJ2-7; cdr3_aa: CASSIAGGPQYEQYF
v_call: TRBV9; d_call: TRBD1; j_call: TRBJ1-6; cdr3_aa: CASNEQGDNSPLHF
v_call: TRBV28; d_call: .; j_call: TRBJ2-5; cdr3_aa: CASSLVGFQTQYF
v_call: TRBV12-3/TRBV12-4; d_call: TRBD2; j_call: TRBJ2-5; cdr3_aa: CASSSRTSGTETQYF
v_call: TRBV30; d_call: .; j_call: TRBJ2-1; cdr3_aa: CAWSQGGDEQFF
v_call: TRBV9; d_call: .; j_call: TRBJ1-5; cdr3_aa: CASRSDVPVGPQHF
v_call: TRBV7-9; d_call: TRBD2; j_call: TRBJ2-5; cdr3_aa: CASSIRTRFQETQYF
v_call: TRBV9; d_call: .; j_call: TRBJ1-4; cdr3_aa: CASSPSLADEKLFF
v_call: TRBV5-1; d_call: TRBD2; j_call: TRBJ2-1; cdr3_aa: CASSLPGLAGDNEQFF
v_call: TRBV5-1; d_call: .; j_call: TRBJ2-2; cdr3_aa: CASSLQVENTGELFF
v_call: TRBV7-8; d_call: TRBD2; j_call: TRBJ2-5; cdr3_aa: CASSFRAGVEQETQYF
v_call: TRBV7-2; d_call: TRBD2; j_call: TRBJ2-1; cdr3_aa: CASSSGLAGGPTIFNEQFF
v_call: TRBV20-1; d_call: TRBD2; j_call: TRBJ2-2; cdr3_aa: CSARTSDSGFAGELFF
v_call: TRBV7-2; d_call: .; j_call: TRBJ2-2; cdr3_aa: CASSDSVPNTGELFF
v_call: TRBV29-1; d_call: .; j_call: TRBJ2-2; cdr3_aa: CSVAGDPNTGELFF
v_call: TRBV7-3; d_call: .; j_call: TRBJ1-2; cdr3_aa: CASSASFRGLGGYTF
v_call: TRBV11-1; d_call: TRBD1; j_call: TRBJ1-1; cdr3_aa: CASSLTGGRLGNTEAFF
v_call: TRBV7-9; d_call: .; j_call: TRBJ1-6; cdr3_aa: CASSLVGGNSPLHF
v_call: TRBV29-1; d_call: TRBD2; j_call: TRBJ2-1; cdr3_aa: CSVLGLAGGQGNEQFF
v_call: TRBV11-3; d_call: .; j_call: TRBJ2-7; cdr3_aa: CASSLGGELVYEQYF
v_call: TRBV5-1; d_call: .; j_call: TRBJ2-5; cdr3_aa: CVSRSPREETQYF
v_call: TRBV20-1; d_call: .; j_call: TRBJ1-2; cdr3_aa: CSASALYPYGYTF
v_call: TRBV19; d_call: .; j_call: TRBJ1-5; cdr3_aa: CASSIDSVNGNQPQHF
v_call: TRBV24-1; d_call: .; j_call: TRBJ1-5; cdr3_aa: CARAHTPGSCGDVYSNQPQHF
v_call: TRBV2; d_call: .; j_call: TRBJ1-1; cdr3_aa: CASKIRGGMNTEAFF
v_call: TRBV6-2/TRBV6-3; d_call: .; j_call: TRBJ1-1; cdr3_aa: CASRFNSEAFF
v_call: TRBV19; d_call: TRBD1; j_call: TRBJ1-2; cdr3_aa: CASIGQGNGIYGYTF
v_call: TRBV30; d_call: .; j_call: TRBJ1-1; cdr3_aa: CAWKWGMNTEAFF
v_call: TRBV20-1; d_call: .; j_call: TRBJ1-1; cdr3_aa: CSARGGRVGEAFF
v_call: TRBV6-5; d_call: .; j_call: TRBJ2-7; cdr3_aa: CASSYEGRHIYEQYF
v_call: TRBV6-1; d_call: .; j_call: TRBJ2-5; cdr3_aa: CASSDPDGDGKETQYF
v_call: TRBV27; d_call: TRBD1; j_call: TRBJ1-2; cdr3_aa: CASSLGTGGGYIF